The entry below describes one TCR beta chain. Its target is unknown. This sample is part of a study of T-cell reconstitution after alpha-beta-depleted transplantation in children. Whole-study findings and limits: Reports say that about two months after transplant, the alpha-beta T cells came out of several hundred graft clones that had expanded. A year post-transplant, T-cell counts and diversity derived mostly from newly produced T cells.

The CDR3 runs 11 residues. Germline loops: CDR1 LGHDT, CDR2 YNNKEL (reference sequence). Unique molecular identifiers were incorporated when the TCRbeta library was constructed. TCRdb reanalysed the PCR reads using MiXCR and keeps one entry per CDR3 protein. The sample holds about 980,000 distinct CDR3 sequences, about 30% seen once. The TCR was taken from a boy younger than two who had a stem cell transplant for SCID, so the T cells may come from the graft donor. J is TRBJ1-1 and V is TRBV3-1, with D uncertain. Source: PBMCs, mostly from graft donor cells, taken 360 days after TCRalphabeta/CD19-depleted stem cell transplant. The CDR3 nucleotides are TGTGCGGCGGGAGGGAGGACTGAAGCTTTCTTT. Translation gives CAAGGRTEAFF.